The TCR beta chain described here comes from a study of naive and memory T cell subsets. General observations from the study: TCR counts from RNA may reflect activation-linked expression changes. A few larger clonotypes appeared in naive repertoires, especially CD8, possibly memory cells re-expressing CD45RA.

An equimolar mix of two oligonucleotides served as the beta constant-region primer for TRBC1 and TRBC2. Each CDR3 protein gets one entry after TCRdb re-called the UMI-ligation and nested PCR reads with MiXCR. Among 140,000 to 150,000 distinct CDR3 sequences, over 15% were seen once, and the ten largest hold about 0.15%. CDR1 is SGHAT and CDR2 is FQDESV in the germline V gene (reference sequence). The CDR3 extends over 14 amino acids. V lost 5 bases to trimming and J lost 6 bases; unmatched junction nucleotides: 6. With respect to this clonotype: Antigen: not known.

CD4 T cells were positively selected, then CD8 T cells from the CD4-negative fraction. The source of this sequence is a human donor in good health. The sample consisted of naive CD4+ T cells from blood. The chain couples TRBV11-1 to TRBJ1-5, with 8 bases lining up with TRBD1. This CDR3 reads CASSRGQGGQPQHF. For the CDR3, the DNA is TGTGCCAGCAGCCGTGGACAGGGTGGTCAGCCCCAGCATTTT.